The 15 T cell receptor beta chains below were found in one sample sequenced in a study of Ad26.COV2.S vaccination and SARS-CoV-2 variants. TCRdb keeps only in-frame clones here, not all; method: immunoSEQ multiplex PCR. Here the sample spans about 180,000 clones, 87% being singletons. Material: peripheral blood, obtained after recovery from COVID-19. The receptors stem from a human donor who had recovered from COVID-19.

This clone came up once. CDR3: CASSQDGQGANSPLHF. As DNA, the CDR3 is TGCGCCAGCAGCCAAGACGGACAGGGGGCTAATTCACCCCTCCACTTT. V usage is TRBV4-1 and J usage is TRBJ1-6, with 11 bases identical to TRBD1. J gave up 6 bases and V 0 bases, and 1 base lay outside the gene matches. Per germline, CDR1 MGHRA and CDR2 YSYEKL. There are 16 residues in the CDR3.

The chain has TRBV21-1 and TRBJ1-5; the table's D call of TRBD1 was not tested on the DNA. TRBV21-1 is a listed pseudogene. The CDR3 runs to 17 residues. The CDR3 spells CASSKGPGVTSNQPQHF. In DNA, the CDR3 is TGTGCCAGCAGCAAAGGCCCAGGGGTTACTAGCAATCAGCCCCAGCATTTT.

J is TRBJ2-5 and V is TRBV9; TRBD1 is a possible D gene (6 bases). Germline V CDR1 and CDR2: SGDLS, YYNGEE. V was pared by 3 bases and J by 4 bases, with 19 bases between. The CDR3 consists of 16 residues. The CDR3 loop reads CASSASRQGMGETQYF. DNA for the CDR3: TGTGCCAGCAGCGCCAGTAGGCAGGGGATGGGAGAGACCCAGTACTTC.

This rearrangement joins TRBV3-1 (or the pseudogene TRBV3-2) to TRBJ1-2; the D gene is possibly TRBD1 (6 bases). This CDR3 region has 17 residues. Germline V gives CDR1 LGHDT, CDR2 YNNKEL (reference sequence). V shed 3 bases and J shed 0 bases, with 17 bases lying between them. The CDR3 sequence is CASSHSVHRASNYGYTF. The CDR3 region has the DNA TGTGCCAGCAGCCACTCCGTACACAGGGCTTCTAACTATGGCTACACCTTC.

This clone was recorded once. This sequence joins TRBV30 and TRBJ1-6; D is unresolved. There are 13 residues in the CDR3. The ends were cut back, 1 base at V and 5 bases at J, with 6 bases in the middle. Per the germline V gene, CDR1 is GTSNPN and CDR2 is SVGIG (reference sequence). The CDR3 reads CAWSGQNNSPLHF. The CDR3 DNA is TGTGCCTGGAGTGGGCAGAATAATTCACCCCTCCACTTT.

The CDR3 DNA is TGCAGCGTTGAAGCTCCCGGCAGGGGAAGCCGGTACAATGAGCAGTTCTTC. The encoded protein is CSVEAPGRGSRYNEQFF. This chain joins TRBV29-1 and TRBJ2-1, with a tentative D call TRBD1 (6 bases). Germline CDR1 SQVTM, CDR2 ANQGSEA. Trimming left V 1 base short and J 4 bases short, with 20 bases between. CDR3 size: 17 residues.

J is TRBJ1-2 and V is TRBV6-5; TRBD1 matches 11 bases. The CDR3 consists of 15 residues. CDR1 is MNHEY, CDR2 SVGAGI, per germline. V shed 6 bases, J shed 8 bases, and the junction held 11 bases outside the gene matches. The CDR3 loop is CASRNSGTGGRGYTF. CDR3 in DNA: TGTGCCAGCAGGAACTCCGGGACAGGGGGACGAGGCTACACCTTC.

The DNA for the CDR3 is TGTGCCAGCAGTTTTGAGGGGGGCTTCTATGGCTACACCTTC. Its protein product is CASSFEGGFYGYTF. V and J are TRBV28 and TRBJ1-2; weak D call: TRBD1 (6 bases). The CDR3 is 14 residues long. Germline V gene data show CDR1 as MDHEN and CDR2 as SYDVKM. V was shortened by 3 bases and J by 4 bases, with 12 bases between the two germline ends.

DNA of the CDR3: TGTGCCAGTAGGGATCCCTTGAGTGAGCAGTTCTTC. It translates to CASRDPLSEQFF. V is TRBV19 and J is TRBJ2-1; D gene unclear. The V end lost 6 bases, the J end lost 9 bases, and 12 bases lay between the germline ends. Germline V gene data show CDR1 as LNHDA and CDR2 as SQIVND (reference sequence). CDR3 length equals 12 residues.

The chain uses TRBV2 and TRBJ1-5; a weak D match, TRBD1 (5 bases). This CDR3 comprises 13 residues. Germline loops: CDR1 SNHLY, CDR2 FYNNEI. The V gene lost 4 bases and the J gene lost 5 bases, with 9 bases spanning the gap. The CDR3 DNA follows: TGTGCCAGCAGTGTTGGGGGATATCAGCCCCAGCATTTT. Residues: CASSVGGYQPQHF.

The gene calls are TRBV12-3 or TRBV12-4 and TRBJ1-5; D remains unclear. Trimming stripped 2 bases from V and 7 bases from J, with 6 bases between. This CDR3 has 12 residues. The CDR3 spells CASSLISQPQHF. CDR3 sequence (DNA): TGTGCCAGCAGTTTAATCTCCCAGCCCCAGCATTTT.

V and J are TRBV3-1 (or the pseudogene TRBV3-2) and TRBJ1-1, with D uncertain. The CDR3 has 15 amino acids. V was shortened by 3 bases and J by 5 bases, with 16 bases between the two germline ends. CDR1 is LGHDT, CDR2 YNNKEL, per germline (reference sequence). The CDR3 DNA is TGTGCCAGCAGCCACTCAGGAAGGAGTTGGACTGAAGCTTTCTTT. Its translation is CASSHSGRSWTEAFF.

This clone was observed a single time. The chain has TRBV5-6 and TRBJ1-4; possible D gene TRBD1, 6 bases. Per germline, CDR1 SGHDT and CDR2 YYEEEE. Trimming pared 3 bases from V and 7 bases from J, leaving 16 bases between. CDR3 length: 15 residues. CDR3 in DNA: TGTGCCAGCAGCTCAGGACAGCTAATGGGTGAAAAACTGTTTTTT. Amino acid sequence: CASSSGQLMGEKLFF. The whole variable domain, remainder taken from reference TRBV5-6 and TRBJ1-4, is DAGVTQSPTHLIKTRGQQVTLRCSPKSGHDTVSWYQQALGQGPQFIFQYYEEEERQRGNFPDRFSGHQFPNYSSELNVNALLLGDSALYLCASSSGQLMGEKLFFGSGTQLSVL.

The rearrangement links TRBV7-3 to TRBJ2-5; D may correspond to TRBD1 or TRBD2 (6 bases each). Germline CDR1 reads SGHTA; CDR2 reads FQGTGA. The CDR3 is 15 residues long. The V and J ends lost 2 bases and 1 base respectively, with 11 bases between them. The CDR3 spells CASSLYGGRQETQYF. CDR3 coding DNA: TGTGCCAGCAGCTTATACGGGGGCCGCCAAGAGACCCAGTACTTC.

This clone was observed a handful of times. This chain links TRBV5-4 with TRBJ1-6; D is possibly TRBD1 (5 bases). This CDR3 region has 15 residues. Germline V CDR1 and CDR2: SGHNT, YYREEE (reference sequence). V was cut by 3 bases and J by 2 bases, with 9 bases left in between. CDR3 in DNA: TGTGCCAGCAGCTCCGAAGGGGCCTATAATTCACCCCTCCACTTT. Encoded protein: CASSSEGAYNSPLHF. The full variable domain, completed using reference TRBV5-4 and TRBJ1-6, is ETGVTQSPTHLIKTRGQQVTLRCSSQSGHNTVSWYQQALGQGPQFIFQYYREEENGRGNFPPRFSGLQFPNYSSELNVNALELDDSALYLCASSSEGAYNSPLHFGNGTRLTVT.